One sample yielded the 20 T cell receptor beta chains listed below, sequenced in a study of a mutant IDH1 vaccine in newly diagnosed glioma. Which antigens these TCRs recognize remains unknown. The method was immunoSEQ multiplex PCR; TCRdb's version includes in-frame clones alone and lacks a portion of them. The sample carries tens of thousands of clones, about four fifths recorded once. Described time point: week 47, end of study. In every dose of vaccine, 300 ug of mutant IDH1 20-mer peptide was given alongside topical imiquimod. Source: PBMCs, taken from a glioma patient whose treatment included an IDH1 peptide vaccine. The receptors derive from a woman in her 50s with glioma.

The chain employs TRBV11-2 and TRBJ1-1; 8 bases map to TRBD1. Germline trimming cut 3 bases from V and 6 bases from J; bases unmatched to any gene: 3. The CDR3 is 13 residues long. The V gene's germline CDR1 is SGHAT and CDR2 FQNNGV. CDR3 sequence: CASSLGQVAEAFF. DNA for the CDR3: TGTGCCAGCAGCTTGGGACAGGTCGCTGAAGCTTTCTTT.

CDR3 region: CASSLGGQVGHNEQFF. The CDR3 DNA reads as TGCGCCAGCAGCTTGGGGGGACAGGTGGGTCACAATGAGCAGTTCTTC. The V call is TRBV5-1, the J call TRBJ2-1; TRBD1 agrees at 8 bases. The CDR3 totals 16 residues. CDR1 is SGHRS, CDR2 YFSETQ, per germline. V lost 0 bases to trimming and J lost 5 bases; unmatched junction nucleotides: 7.

The chain uses TRBV6-1 and TRBJ2-7; D possibly uses TRBD1 or TRBD2 (5 bases each). The germline V gene encodes CDR1 MNHNS and CDR2 SASEGT. The CDR3 extends over 15 amino acids. Trimming shortened V by 5 bases and J by 0 bases, and 14 bases separated the two germline ends. Written as DNA, the CDR3 is TGTGCCAGCAGTTTTGGGACGGTAATCTCCTACGAGCAGTACTTC. This translates into CASSFGTVISYEQYF.

The V call is TRBV20-1, the J call TRBJ1-4; D might be TRBD1 (5 bases). V lost 6 bases and J lost 16, with 15 bases in between. Germline assignment: CDR1 DFQATT and CDR2 SNEGSKA (reference sequence). The CDR3 length is 10 residues. Written as DNA, the CDR3 is TGCAGTGCCGGGGGGTTCCCCCCGTTTTTT. It translates to CSAGGFPPFF.

V gene TRBV27 combines with J gene TRBJ2-7; 8 nucleotides align to TRBD1. The germline CDR1 and CDR2 sequences are MNHEY and SMNVEV (reference sequence). V was clipped by 5 bases and J by 0 bases; unmatched bases: 6. There are 15 residues in the CDR3. The DNA for the CDR3 is TGTGCCAGCAGTCATCCGGGACAGGTCTCCTACGAGCAGTACTTC. Its translation is CASSHPGQVSYEQYF.

The chain recombines TRBV2 with TRBJ1-2; a possible D gene is TRBD1 (5 bases). The germline V gene encodes CDR1 SNHLY and CDR2 FYNNEI. The length of the CDR3 is 12 residues. Trimming left V 8 bases short and J 4 bases short, with 11 bases between. CDR3 residues: CASVTAGYGYTF. CDR3 in DNA: TGTGCCAGCGTGACAGCGGGCTATGGCTACACCTTC.

The chain joins TRBV7-2 to TRBJ1-5; 9 bases are shared with TRBD1. Germline V lookup: CDR1 SGHTA, CDR2 FQGNSA. Trimming removed 2 bases from V and 7 bases from J; junction bases left unmatched: 6. CDR3 length: 15 amino acids. CDR3 sequence reads: CASSLFRTGDQPQHF. DNA for the CDR3: TGTGCCAGCAGCTTATTTAGGACAGGGGACCAGCCCCAGCATTTT.

The J gene is TRBJ2-1, the V gene TRBV4-2; D gene ambiguous. The ends were cut back, 0 bases at V and 9 bases at J, with 6 bases in the middle. Germline V lookup: CDR1 LGHNA, CDR2 YNFKEQ. The CDR3 is 12 amino acids. The CDR3 bases are TGTGCCAGCAGCCAAGACTCGCGTGAGCAGTTCTTC. Its translation is CASSQDSREQFF.

V and J are TRBV27 and TRBJ2-1; 8 bases are shared with TRBD1. This CDR3 region has 15 residues. V shed 6 bases and J 2 bases; nucleotides not matched to a gene: 6. Looked up from germline, CDR1 is MNHEY and CDR2 is SMNVEV (reference sequence). CDR3 nucleotide sequence: TGTGCCAGCAGACTGGACAGGGACACCTACAATGAGCAGTTCTTC. This translates into CASRLDRDTYNEQFF.

This clone occurred a few times. The CDR3 DNA reads TGCGCCAGCAGCCTCGGGACAGCCAATCCCCGCTATAATGGCTACACCTTC. Protein: CASSLGTANPRYNGYTF. The rearrangement uses TRBV5-1 and TRBJ1-2; 7 positions match TRBD1. V dropped 4 bases and J dropped 6; count of bases not matched to a gene: 18. Germline assignment: CDR1 SGHRS and CDR2 YFSETQ. The CDR3 is 17 amino acids.

V is TRBV27 and J is TRBJ1-3, with 7 bases matching TRBD1. Trimming took 3 bases from V and 6 from J; bases not matched to a gene: 5. Per the germline V gene, CDR1 is MNHEY and CDR2 is SMNVEV (reference sequence). The CDR3 consists of 14 residues. The CDR3 DNA sequence: TGTGCCAGCAGTTTGATAGGGGGCGAAAACACCATATATTTT. Amino acid sequence: CASSLIGGENTIYF.

V and J are TRBV7-8 and TRBJ1-2; possibly TRBD1 for D (5 bases). Germline CDR1 is SGHVS and CDR2 is FQNEAQ. V lost 4 bases and J 1 base, leaving 10 bases between the germline ends. This CDR3 has 14 amino acids. The CDR3 DNA reads TGTGCCAGCAGCTCGCGGGGGGGTAACTATGGCTACACCTTC. This sequence encodes CASSSRGGNYGYTF.

Only one count was recorded for this clone. This chain uses TRBV6-6 with TRBJ1-2; 8 bases fit TRBD1. This CDR3 has 13 residues. Germline CDR1 is MNHNY and CDR2 is SVGAGI (reference sequence). V trimming: 5 bases; J trimming: 8 bases; junction bases outside the gene matches: 7. The CDR3 DNA follows: TGTGCCAGCAGTCGACAGGGGAGTGTGGGCTACACCTTC. It is translated as CASSRQGSVGYTF.

DNA of the CDR3: TGTGCCTGGAGTCGGGGGGCCGATTCACCCCTCCACTTT. Translated, it gives CAWSRGADSPLHF. V and J are TRBV30 and TRBJ1-6; maybe TRBD1 (6 bases). This CDR3 spans 13 amino acids. V lost 2 bases, J lost 8 bases, and 10 bases lay in between. Germline lookup yields CDR1 GTSNPN and CDR2 SVGIG (reference sequence). Using reference TRBV30 and TRBJ1-6 for the parts outside the CDR3, the full variable domain is SQTIHQWPATLVQPVGSPLSLECTVEGTSNPNLYWYRQAAGRGLQLLFYSVGIGQISSEVPQNLSASRPQDRQFILSSKKLLLSDSGFYLCAWSRGADSPLHFGNGTRLTVT.

The chain couples TRBV19 to TRBJ1-2; 10 nucleotides agree with TRBD1. The CDR3 has 14 amino acids. Germline values: CDR1 LNHDA, CDR2 SQIVND (reference sequence). The V segment lost 6 bases and the J segment 7 bases; nucleotides outside the gene matches: 8. CDR3 amino acids: CASRDDRGRSGYTF. The CDR3 DNA follows: TGTGCCAGTAGAGACGACAGGGGGCGGAGTGGCTACACCTTC. Full variable domain (missing parts from reference TRBV19 and TRBJ1-2): DGGITQSPKYLFRKEGQNVTLSCEQNLNHDAMYWYRQDPGQGLRLIYYSQIVNDFQKGDIAEGYSVSREKKESFPLTVTSAQKNPTAFYLCASRDDRGRSGYTFGSGTRLTVV.

The chain links TRBV19 to TRBJ1-1, with D unclear. V was clipped by 5 bases and J by 3 bases, with 13 bases between them. Per the germline V gene, CDR1 is LNHDA and CDR2 is SQIVND (reference sequence). This CDR3 has 14 residues. The CDR3 sequence: CASSPPQRYTEAFF. The CDR3, as DNA: TGTGCCAGTAGTCCGCCCCAGCGGTACACTGAAGCTTTCTTT. Variable domain in full (rest from reference TRBV19 and TRBJ1-1): DGGITQSPKYLFRKEGQNVTLSCEQNLNHDAMYWYRQDPGQGLRLIYYSQIVNDFQKGDIAEGYSVSREKKESFPLTVTSAQKNPTAFYLCASSPPQRYTEAFFGQGTRLTVV.

The chain has TRBV19 and TRBJ1-2; tentatively, D is TRBD1 (5 bases). Deletions cut 5 bases from V and 7 bases from J, with 20 bases between. There are 15 residues in the CDR3. Germline lookup yields CDR1 LNHDA and CDR2 SQIVND (reference sequence). This CDR3 is CASSPSQGPYLGYTF. In DNA, the CDR3 is TGTGCCAGTAGTCCGTCGCAGGGACCGTACCTTGGCTACACCTTC.

The chain carries TRBV5-4 and TRBJ2-7; unclear D gene. Germline V gene lookup returns CDR1 SGHNT and CDR2 YYREEE (reference sequence). Trimming took off 0 bases at V and 3 bases at J, with 10 bases between the two ends. The CDR3 covers 14 residues. CDR3 residues: CASSLGLVRYEQYF. The DNA for the CDR3 is TGTGCCAGCAGCTTGGGGCTAGTCCGCTACGAGCAGTACTTC.

This clone was found a few times. The gene calls are TRBV19 and TRBJ1-1, with D possibly matching TRBD1 (6 bases). The CDR3 runs to 13 residues. V dropped 5 bases and J dropped 5 bases, with 12 bases sitting between them. Per germline, CDR1 LNHDA and CDR2 SQIVND (reference sequence). CDR3 nucleotide sequence: TGTGCCAGTAGTGTGACAGGTTTAACTGAAGCTTTCTTT. Translated, it gives CASSVTGLTEAFF.

The chain uses TRBV19 and TRBJ1-6, with D possibly TRBD1 on 5 matching bases. There are 12 residues in the CDR3. CDR1 and CDR2 from the germline V gene are LNHDA and SQIVND (reference sequence). V lost 4 bases and J lost 16, with 14 bases in between. CDR3 bases: TGTGCCAGTAGTACCGACCGGGGGATACTCCACTTT. It is translated as CASSTDRGILHF.